Below are 21 T cell receptor beta chains sequenced from a single sample in a study of T cells expressing NK-cell markers. TCRdb re-called the 5' RACE reads, yielding one record per CDR3 amino acid sequence without DNA. This sample's table reports some 140,000 distinct CDR3 sequences. Sequenced material: blood T cells: a sorted CD56 or NKG2C T cell subset, CD4+ or CD8+ T cells, or bulk PBMC T cells (not recorded which). The receptors here all came from a woman aged 50 to 60 in good health.

This chain connects TRBV29-1 to TRBJ2-1; the D call from TCRdb, TRBD2, cannot be confirmed without DNA. This CDR3 contains 15 residues. CDR1 and CDR2 from the germline V gene are SQVTM and ANQGSEA. The CDR3 loop is CSVEDPNGRADEQFF.

The chain has TRBV14 and TRBJ2-7; TCRdb gives TRBD1 as the D gene, but with no DNA this cannot be confirmed. There are 13 residues in the CDR3. Germline values: CDR1 SGHDN, CDR2 FVKESK. This CDR3 reads CASSQYRGHEQYF.

The chain links TRBV20-1 to TRBJ2-2. Per germline, CDR1 DFQATT and CDR2 SNEGSKA (reference sequence). This CDR3 has 11 residues. This CDR3 is CSAKNTGELFF.

The rearrangement joins TRBV6-5 to TRBJ2-1; TCRdb designates TRBD2, a call that cannot be tested without DNA. Germline assignment: CDR1 MNHEY and CDR2 SVGAGI. The CDR3 loop spans 15 amino acids. Here the CDR3 reads CASSYSEAGFNEQFF.

J is TRBJ1-5 and V is TRBV7-8; TCRdb outputs TRBD1, but without DNA this stays unchecked. The germline gives CDR1 SGHVS, CDR2 FQNEAQ. The CDR3 length is 14 residues. CDR3 loop: CASSVGGGNQPQHF.

The chain combines TRBV5-1 with TRBJ2-4; TCRdb proposes TRBD1, but this gene call is untestable without DNA. The germline V gene encodes CDR1 SGHRS and CDR2 YFSETQ. The CDR3 length is 15 residues. The CDR3 region is CASSSPHKGENIQYF.

J is TRBJ2-3 and V is TRBV11-2; TCRdb designates TRBD2, a call that cannot be tested without DNA. The CDR3 runs 15 residues. CDR1 is SGHAT, CDR2 FQNNGV, per germline. The CDR3 spells CASSSPTSPPDTQYF.

V usage is TRBV20-1 and J usage is TRBJ2-1; there is no DNA to check the TCRdb D call of TRBD2. Germline assignment: CDR1 DFQATT and CDR2 SNEGSKA (reference sequence). CDR3 length: 14 residues. CDR3: CSARPAGGMNEQFF.

The chain carries TRBV20-1 and TRBJ2-5; TCRdb selects TRBD1, and the lack of DNA leaves this call unchecked. Germline CDR1 is DFQATT and CDR2 is SNEGSKA (reference sequence). CDR3 length equals 15 residues. The CDR3 spells CSARDPGGWRETQYF.

This chain joins TRBV20-1 and TRBJ2-3; the TCRdb call, TRBD1, lacks DNA for checking. Germline-derived CDR1 and CDR2 are DFQATT and SNEGSKA (reference sequence). The CDR3 is made up of 15 amino acids. The chain's CDR3 is CSAREGQSDTDTQYF.

The chain links TRBV11-2 to TRBJ2-2; the D call of TRBD2 rests on TCRdb alone, since no DNA is present to check it. This CDR3 spans 14 amino acids. Germline V gives CDR1 SGHAT, CDR2 FQNNGV. The CDR3: CASSLGSGPGELFF.

The CDR3 protein is CASSQLFVGASGSQETQYF. The chain recombines TRBV4-1 with TRBJ2-5; as DNA is missing, the TRBD2 call by TCRdb cannot be tested. Germline V gene lookup returns CDR1 MGHRA and CDR2 YSYEKL. This CDR3 comprises 19 residues.

The gene calls are TRBV7-9 and TRBJ1-1; the TCRdb D gene call, TRBD1, has no DNA to confirm it. Per the germline V gene, CDR1 is SEHNR and CDR2 is FQNEAQ (reference sequence). The CDR3 contains 15 residues. The CDR3 protein is CASSSVPPPNTEAFF. Full variable domain (remainder filled in from reference TRBV7-9 and TRBJ1-1): DTGVSQNPRHKITKRGQNVTFRCDPISEHNRLYWYRQTLGQGPEFLTYFQNEAQLEKSRLLSDRFSAERPKGSFSTLEIQRTEQGDSAMYLCASSSVPPPNTEAFFGQGTRLTVV.

The chain joins TRBV5-5 to TRBJ1-1; checking the TCRdb D call of TRBD1 is not possible without DNA. Germline values: CDR1 SGHKS, CDR2 YYEKEE (reference sequence). The CDR3 is made up of 14 amino acids. CDR3 in amino acids: CASSFSRTGPEAFF.

The chain carries TRBV7-9 and TRBJ2-1. Germline lookup yields CDR1 SEHNR and CDR2 FQNEAQ (reference sequence). The length of the CDR3 is 15 residues. The CDR3 region is CASSFSGRAYNEQFF.

The rearrangement uses TRBV7-9 and TRBJ2-7; TCRdb selects TRBD1, and the lack of DNA leaves this call unchecked. Germline-derived CDR1 and CDR2 are SEHNR and FQNEAQ (reference sequence). This CDR3 contains 16 residues. The CDR3 here is CASSSSVGQLSYEQYF.

The gene calls are TRBV6-5 and TRBJ2-1; TCRdb calls TRBD1, which cannot be checked without DNA. Germline CDR1 and CDR2: MNHEY and SVGAGI. The CDR3 consists of 16 residues. This CDR3 is CASRSGTGGGYNEQFF.

J is TRBJ2-2 and V is TRBV25-1. CDR3 length equals 13 residues. Germline V CDR1 and CDR2: MGHDK, SYGVNS. The chain's CDR3 is CASRVSDTGELFF.

The chain joins TRBV12-3 or TRBV12-4 to TRBJ2-1; TCRdb gives TRBD2 as the D gene, but with no DNA this cannot be confirmed. This CDR3 comprises 12 residues. This CDR3 reads CASSLLGDEQFF.

This chain links TRBV10-3 with TRBJ2-2; TCRdb proposes TRBD1, but this gene call is untestable without DNA. Per germline, CDR1 ENHRY and CDR2 SYGVKD. The CDR3 has 17 residues. The CDR3 reads CAISRPQGGANTGELFF.

This rearrangement joins TRBV4-1 to TRBJ1-1; the D call of TRBD1 rests on TCRdb alone, since no DNA is present to check it. Germline V CDR1 and CDR2: MGHRA, YSYEKL. This CDR3 region has 18 residues. CDR3 in amino acids: CASSQKPGQGIGGTEAFF.